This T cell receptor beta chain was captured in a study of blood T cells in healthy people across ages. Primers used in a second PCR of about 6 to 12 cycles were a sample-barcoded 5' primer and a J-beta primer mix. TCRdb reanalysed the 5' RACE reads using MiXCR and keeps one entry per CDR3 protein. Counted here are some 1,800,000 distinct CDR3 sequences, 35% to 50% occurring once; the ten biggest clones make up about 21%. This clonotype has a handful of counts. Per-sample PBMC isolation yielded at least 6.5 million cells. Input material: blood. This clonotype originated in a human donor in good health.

CDR3 in DNA: TGCAGTGCCTTGATAGCGGGTGATTACAATGAGCAGTTCTTC. Its translation: CSALIAGDYNEQFF. The chain joins TRBV20-1 to TRBJ2-1, with TRBD2 matching 7 bases. Losses at the gene ends were 6 bases for V and 4 bases for J; bases not matched to a gene: 9. The CDR3 runs to 14 residues. The V gene's germline CDR1 is DFQATT and CDR2 SNEGSKA (reference sequence).